These 9 T cell receptor beta chains were all obtained from the same sample, sequenced in a study of T-cell memory formation after mild COVID-19. TCRdb called the 5' RACE reads again in MiXCR, with one record for every CDR3 protein. This sample carries about 610,000 distinct CDR3 sequences, roughly 17% of them seen once, and the ten largest clones take around 7.8%. The specimen sequenced was PBMCs or a T cell subset sorted from them (not recorded which). The receptors stem from an adult woman who had mild COVID-19 (a few samples of this study predate the infection). Cell type and time point are not known.

This clonotype has just one count. This chain uses TRBV12-3 or TRBV12-4 with TRBJ2-5; D unclear. Deletions cut 1 base from V and 7 bases from J, with 13 bases between. The CDR3 totals 14 residues. The CDR3 region is CASSLEALLGTQYF. The CDR3 DNA sequence: TGTGCCAGCAGTTTAGAAGCTCTCTTAGGGACCCAGTACTTC.

The CDR3 protein is CASNPWSGELFF. The CDR3 nucleotides are TGTGCCAGCAACCCATGGTCCGGGGAGCTGTTTTTT. The chain carries TRBV11-2 and TRBJ2-2; D is unclear. Germline lookup yields CDR1 SGHAT and CDR2 FQNNGV. V gave up 7 bases and J gave up 6 bases, with 9 bases separating them. The CDR3 loop spans 12 amino acids.

This clonotype has only a few counts. V usage is TRBV7-2 and J usage is TRBJ2-7; tentative D call: TRBD1 (6 bases). Per the germline V gene, CDR1 is SGHTA and CDR2 is FQGNSA. This CDR3 region has 15 residues. Trimming removed 5 bases at V and 2 bases at J, with 16 bases between. Here the CDR3 reads CASSPDSRIAYEQYF. CDR3 DNA: TGTGCCAGCAGCCCGGACAGCAGGATTGCCTACGAGCAGTACTTC.

This clonotype was counted only a few times. The gene calls are TRBV3-1 and TRBJ2-7, with 9 bases aligning to TRBD1. The CDR3 spans 15 residues. Germline V CDR1 and CDR2: LGHDT, YNNKEL (reference sequence). The trim removed 4 bases at V and 7 bases at J, leaving 11 bases unmatched. CDR3 bases: TGTGCCAGCAGCCCGACAGGGGGGGTGTCTCGGGAGCAGTACTTC. Its protein product is CASSPTGGVSREQYF.

This clonotype was seen a few times. The chain carries TRBV4-1 and TRBJ2-3; TRBD2 is a possible D gene (7 bases). The CDR3 sequence is 15 residues long. V gave up 0 bases and J gave up 5 bases, with 12 bases separating them. CDR1 and CDR2 from the germline V gene are MGHRA and YSYEKL. CDR3 sequence (DNA): TGCGCCAGCAGCCAAGAGAGGGGGGGGCAAGATACGCAGTATTTT. Residues: CASSQERGGQDTQYF.

This clonotype was counted only a few times. The chain has TRBV11-2 and TRBJ2-1; 8 nucleotides align to TRBD1. In germline, CDR1 is SGHAT, CDR2 FQNNGV. The CDR3 contains 16 residues. V shed 5 bases and J 3 bases; nucleotides not matched to a gene: 9. The CDR3 loop reads CASSPRQGPLYNEQFF. The CDR3 DNA sequence: TGTGCCAGCAGCCCAAGACAGGGGCCCCTCTACAATGAGCAGTTCTTC.

This clonotype was found a few times. This chain joins TRBV6-1 and TRBJ1-5; no clear D gene. The CDR3 runs 15 residues. The germline V gene encodes CDR1 MNHNS and CDR2 SASEGT. Trimming took 4 bases from V and 2 from J, leaving 12 bases between them. The CDR3 DNA follows: TGTGCCAGCAGTGGTAGTTCGGGAGGCAATCAGCCCCAGCATTTT. Its protein is CASSGSSGGNQPQHF.

CDR3 amino acids: CSVGVKNTGELFF. CDR3 sequence (DNA): TGCAGCGTAGGCGTGAAGAACACCGGGGAGCTGTTTTTT. The J gene is TRBJ2-2, the V gene TRBV29-1; D ambiguous. This CDR3 has 13 residues. V was cut by 6 bases and J by 1 base, with 9 bases left in between. Germline CDR1 reads SQVTM; CDR2 reads ANQGSEA.

This clonotype has a count of ten or more. The V call is TRBV23-1, the J call TRBJ2-1, with a tentative D call TRBD2 (6 bases). TRBV23-1 is designated an ORF whose function remains uncertain. The CDR3 consists of 14 residues. The germline V and J ends were trimmed by 8 bases and 0 bases, with 11 bases remaining between them. The DNA for the CDR3 is TGCGCCAGCCCCCTGGGAGGCTCCTACAATGAGCAGTTCTTC. Its translation: CASPLGGSYNEQFF.